The entry below describes one T cell receptor (beta chain). The data originate from a study of PD-1 blockade in classical Hodgkin lymphoma. Only in-frame clones appear in the TCRdb table, and some are missing; sequencing was by immunoSEQ multiplex PCR. The sample includes about 90,000 clones, roughly nine tenths of them seen just once. Following autologous stem cell transplantation, relapse occurred in every patient, and exposure to brentuximab vedotin varied. Germline V gene sequence: CDR1 MNHGY, CDR2 SAAAGT. Germline trimming cut 4 bases from V and 6 bases from J; bases unmatched to any gene: 8. This CDR3 has 15 amino acids.

The receptor was derived from a human donor with classical Hodgkin lymphoma. This chain links TRBV6-8 with TRBJ2-3; the match to TRBD2 covers 9 bases. The sample here was peripheral blood mononuclear cells (PBMCs), taken before the second cycle of nivolumab. This CDR3 reads CASSSGASGVDTQYF. CDR3 DNA: TGTGCCAGCAGTTCTGGGGCTAGCGGGGTGGATACGCAGTATTTT.